Listed below are T cell receptor beta chains from one sample, sequenced in a study of follicular helper T cells after annual influenza vaccination. Repertoires were generated with immunoSEQ multiplex PCR, while TCRdb's copy carries only in-frame clones and drops some. This repertoire shows nearly 15,000 clones, around 85% found once; its top ten account for about 1.3%. This material consisted of CXCR5+ CD38- circulating T follicular helper cells from blood, taken 7 days after influenza vaccination. The origin of the receptors is an adult who received the influenza vaccine. Both conserved end residues are part of each CDR3. The D gene is left open where the match is weak. Clone size is stated in some rows and not others, as once, few, many or a class when expanded.

V	size	J	D	DNA	CDR3
TRBV7-8	.	TRBJ2-1	TRBD2	TGTGCCAGCAGCCTACCGACTAGCGGGAGTATAGGTGAGCAGTTCTTC	CASSLPTSGSIGEQFF
TRBV11-1	.	TRBJ1-6	TRBD1	TGTGCCAGCAGTCGGGGACAGGGGGCGCAAAATTCACCCCTCCACTTT	CASSRGQGAQNSPLHF
TRBV5-1	once	TRBJ2-3	TRBD1	TGCGCCAGCAGCCCGGGGACAGGCAAAGATACGCAGTATTTT	CASSPGTGKDTQYF
TRBV5-6	few	TRBJ2-5	TRBD1	TGTGCCAGCAGCCTACACCGCAGTAGGGGGCGAGCAGAAGAGACCCAGTACTTC	CASSLHRSRGRAEETQYF
TRBV5-1	.	TRBJ1-1	.	TGCGCCAGCAGCTTGGACCCCTCTCCGGGGGCTGAAGCTTTCTTT	CASSLDPSPGAEAFF
TRBV15	.	TRBJ2-1	TRBD1	TGTGCCACCAGCAGAGAGCTAGCAGGGGGCAATGAGCAATTCTTC	CATSRELAGGNEQFF
TRBV27	.	TRBJ1-1	.	TGTGCCAGCTTTCGGAACACTGAAGCTTTCTTT	CASFRNTEAFF
TRBV6-1	.	TRBJ2-5	.	TGTGCCAGCAGTGAAGCGCTCGGGGGCCAAGAGACCCAGTACTTC	CASSEALGGQETQYF
TRBV11-1	.	TRBJ2-7	TRBD2	TGTGCCAGCAGCCCCGGGACTAGAGGCTACGAGCAGTACTTC	CASSPGTRGYEQYF
TRBV4-2	.	TRBJ2-7	.	TGTGCCAGCAGCCGTAGTAGCGGGGAGGGGGCCGGCGAGCAGTACTTC	CASSRSSGEGAGEQYF